This passage covers 28 T cell receptor beta chains from one sample sequenced in a study of tumor and adjacent non-tumor tissue in lung cancer. No cell sorting was done before RNA was extracted from the tissue. TCRbeta libraries were built with three rounds of nested PCR, modified from ARM-PCR. TCRdb redid the calling of the multiplex PCR reads with MiXCR, one entry per CDR3 protein. The profile shows around 66,000 distinct CDR3 sequences, roughly 73% of them singletons. Sequenced sample: lung tumor tissue. The receptors were gathered from a man aged 60 to 75 with non-small cell lung cancer.

Notes on this clonotype: One end of the junction fails to match germline, which may point to a read error. V is TRBV6-5 and J is TRBJ1-5; D is undetermined. Germline V gene sequence: CDR1 MNHEY, CDR2 SVGAGI. This CDR3 spans 14 amino acids. The CDR3 loop is CGSRRLHGGQPQHF. Here the CDR3 DNA reads TGTGGCAGCAGGCGACTTCATGGAGGTCAGCCCCAGCATTTT.

The rearrangement joins TRBV29-1 to TRBJ2-7; D may be TRBD1 or TRBD2 (7 bases each). V was clipped by 6 bases and J by 4 bases, with 19 bases between them. Germline CDR1 SQVTM, CDR2 ANQGSEA. This CDR3 comprises 14 residues. CDR3 loop: CSVLQGGGGYEQYF. DNA for the CDR3: TGCAGCGTCTTGCAGGGGGGAGGGGGTTACGAGCAGTACTTC.

A remark on this clonotype: Given the absence of the conserved phenylalanine or tryptophan at the CDR3 end, a read error is likely. The chain carries TRBV6-5 and TRBJ2-1; the D gene is possibly TRBD2 (6 bases). Looked up from germline, CDR1 is MNHEY and CDR2 is SVGAGI. V was pared by 6 bases and J by 8 bases, with 17 bases between. The CDR3 loop spans 14 amino acids. The CDR3 sequence is CASRYGRGSDEQFS. CDR3 sequence (DNA): TGTGCCAGCAGATACGGTCGGGGGTCGGATGAGCAGTTCTCC.

To note about this clonotype: Mismatch with germline at one junction end may stem from a read error. This rearrangement joins TRBV29-1 to TRBJ2-3; D assignment may be TRBD1 or TRBD2 (6 bases each). The CDR3 runs 15 residues. CDR1 is SQVTM and CDR2 is ANQGSEA in the germline V gene. The CDR3 region has the DNA TGCAGCGTGCAGGGTTTTCGCGGGGACACAGCTACGCAGTATTTT. It is translated as CSVQGFRGDTATQYF.

The CDR3 nucleotides are TGTGCCAGCAGTTCGGGACCCCAATACGGCGCCGAGCAGTACTTC. Its translation is CASSSGPQYGAEQYF. V usage is TRBV12-3 or TRBV12-4 and J usage is TRBJ2-7; D assignment may be TRBD1 or TRBD2 (5 bases each). V was clipped by 4 bases and J by 6 bases, with 19 bases between them. The CDR3 extends over 15 amino acids.

This clonotype appeared many times. The chain recombines TRBV20-1 with TRBJ2-7, with 13 bases identical to TRBD2. This CDR3 is built from 16 residues. Germline CDR1 is DFQATT and CDR2 is SNEGSKA (reference sequence). Trimming removed 5 bases from V and 0 bases from J; junction bases left unmatched: 7. Written as DNA, the CDR3 is TGCAGTGCTTGGACTAGCGGGAGTAAGAACTCCTACGAGCAGTACTTC. Translated, it gives CSAWTSGSKNSYEQYF.

This clonotype was found once. Relative to the germline gene, one junction end is altered; a read error may explain this. This sequence joins TRBV6-6 and TRBJ2-3, with no clear D. The germline V gene encodes CDR1 MNHNY and CDR2 SVGAGI (reference sequence). The CDR3 consists of 14 residues. This CDR3 is CASSSQLKVDTQYF. In nucleotides, the CDR3 is TGTGCCAGTAGTTCCCAGCTTAAGGTAGATACGCAGTATTTT.

On this clonotype itself: At one end the junction does not follow the germline gene, possibly because of a read error. CDR3 in amino acids: CSVGSAETNYGYTF. CDR3 DNA: TGCAGCGTTGGATCGGCAGAAACTAACTATGGGTACACCTTC. V and J are TRBV29-1 and TRBJ1-2, with unresolved D. This CDR3 has 14 residues. The germline V gene encodes CDR1 SQVTM and CDR2 ANQGSEA. Full variable domain (missing parts from reference TRBV29-1 and TRBJ1-2): SAVISQKPSRDICQRGTSLTIQCQVDSQVTMMFWYRQQPGQSLTLIATANQGSEATYESGFVIDKFPISRPNLTFSTLTVSNMSPEDSSIYLCSVGSAETNYGYTFGSGTRLTVV.

This clonotype was found many times. The genes are TRBV29-1 and TRBJ2-3; D unresolved. This CDR3 region has 10 residues. V shed 7 bases and J shed 2 bases, with 4 bases lying between them. CDR1 and CDR2 (germline): SQVTM, ANQGSEA. CDR3 sequence (DNA): TGCAGCGGAGCCACAGATACGCAGTATTTT. Amino acid sequence: CSGATDTQYF.

Comment on this clonotype: This may arise from a read error, as a much more abundant clone is one base away. The V call is TRBV5-6, the J call TRBJ1-6; D gene uncertain. The CDR3 is 12 amino acids. Germline V CDR1 and CDR2: SGHDT, YYEEEE. The CDR3 spells CTSRVGISPLHF. CDR3 sequence (DNA): TGTACCAGCAGAGTGGGTATTTCACCCCTCCACTTT.

This clonotype was observed many times. J is TRBJ1-1 and V is TRBV7-9; the match to TRBD1 covers 7 bases. This CDR3 comprises 12 residues. Per germline, CDR1 SEHNR and CDR2 FQNEAQ (reference sequence). V lost 5 bases to trimming and J lost 11 bases; unmatched junction nucleotides: 8. The CDR3 protein is CASSLDRESAFF. CDR3 DNA sequence: TGTGCCAGCAGCCTCGACAGGGAATCGGCTTTCTTT.

The gene calls are TRBV20-1 and TRBJ2-7; 7 positions match TRBD2. Germline values: CDR1 DFQATT, CDR2 SNEGSKA (reference sequence). The CDR3 length is 15 residues. Trimming took 2 bases from V and 12 from J; bases not matched to a gene: 19. DNA for the CDR3: TGCAGTGCTAGAAAAGGACTAGAGGGAGGACGAGAGTGGTACTTC. Its translation: CSARKGLEGGREWYF.

This clonotype showed up just a few times. Germline and junction disagree at one end, which may indicate a read error. This chain joins TRBV6-5 and TRBJ1-5, with 8 bases fitting TRBD1. The J call may be in error: the DNA end matches TRBJ2-3 better. This CDR3 is 16 amino acids long. Per germline, CDR1 MNHEY and CDR2 SVGAGI. CDR3 in amino acids: CANSKQGDRRNQPQYF. In nucleotides, the CDR3 is TGTGCCAACAGTAAACAAGGGGACAGGAGGAATCAGCCCCAGTATTTT.

This chain links TRBV9 with TRBJ2-3; 7 positions match TRBD1. V shed 3 bases and J 4 bases; nucleotides not matched to a gene: 8. This CDR3 spans 15 amino acids. CDR1 SGDLS and CDR2 YYNGEE come from the germline V gene. DNA of the CDR3: TGTGCCAGCAGCGGTGACAGGGAATCCGCAGATACGCAGTATTTT. Its protein product is CASSGDRESADTQYF.

Worth noting for this clonotype: A read error is possible here, since a much larger clone lies one base away. The V call is TRBV30, the J call TRBJ2-1; TRBD2 is a possible D gene (6 bases). The CDR3 totals 17 residues. Germline CDR1 GTSNPN, CDR2 SVGIG (reference sequence). Trimming stripped 3 bases from V and 8 bases from J, with 26 bases between. Written as DNA, the CDR3 is TGTGCCTGGAGATCCCCCGTACTAGCTCAAAAGAGGGATGAGCAGTTCTTC. Amino acids: CAWRSPVLAQKRDEQFF.

As regards this clonotype: The junction departs from germline at one end; a sequencing error may be responsible. V and J are TRBV6-5 and TRBJ1-5, with D possibly being TRBD1 (5 bases). The CDR3 is 14 amino acids. Germline V gene data show CDR1 as MNHEY and CDR2 as SVGAGI. This chain's CDR3 is CGNSYSGGNHPQHF. In DNA, the CDR3 is TGTGGCAACAGTTATTCGGGGGGTAATCACCCCCAGCATTTT.

Remarks on this clonotype: No conserved phenylalanine or tryptophan ends this CDR3, so it is likely a read error. The limits of the CDR3 on the DNA are not certain, so only TCRdb's listed CDR3 is given. The chain employs TRBV6-1 and TRBJ2-2; TRBD1 is the table's D call, not checked against the DNA. The CDR3 is 12 residues long, ends included. Per germline, CDR1 MNHNS and CDR2 SASEGT. The CDR3 reads CASWGATGELFL.

Comment on this clonotype: Given the absence of the conserved phenylalanine or tryptophan at the CDR3 end, a read error is likely. The J gene is TRBJ2-1, the V gene TRBV20-1, with 8 bases identical to TRBD2. This CDR3 is built from 14 residues. With V trimmed by 6 bases and J by 8 bases, 12 bases remained unmatched. Germline CDR1 is DFQATT and CDR2 is SNEGSKA (reference sequence). The CDR3 sequence: CSAGIAGTIDEQFL. The CDR3 nucleotides read TGCAGTGCGGGAATAGCGGGGACTATCGATGAGCAGTTCTTA.

A note on this clonotype: The junction does not match germline at one end; this may be a read error. The J gene is TRBJ2-3, the V gene TRBV20-1; D gene ambiguous. The CDR3 totals 12 residues. Per germline, CDR1 DFQATT and CDR2 SNEGSKA (reference sequence). The CDR3 nucleotides are TGCGGTGCTAGAGATTACGCAGATACGAAGTATTTT. It translates to CGARDYADTKYF.

Details on this clonotype: Its ends do not fully match the called genes, so a read error is possible. The DNA of the CDR3 is TGCAACGTCGTCGGGCGGGGTTGGCAAGATACCCAGTACTTC. Its protein is CNVVGRGWQDTQYF. V is TRBV29-1 and J is TRBJ2-5; a weak D match, TRBD2 (6 bases). The CDR3 is 14 amino acids. From germline, CDR1 is SQVTM and CDR2 ANQGSEA. The whole variable domain, remainder taken from reference TRBV29-1 and TRBJ2-5, is SAVISQKPSRDICQRGTSLTIQCQVDSQVTMMFWYRQQPGQSLTLIATANQGSEATYESGFVIDKFPISRPNLTFSTLTVSNMSPEDSSIYLCNVVGRGWQDTQYFGPGTRLLVL.

On this clonotype itself: This CDR3 is missing its conserved last phenylalanine or tryptophan, likely due to a read error. The chain couples TRBV11-3 to TRBJ2-3; no firm D call. The CDR3 covers 12 residues. Looked up from germline, CDR1 is SGHNT and CDR2 is YENEEA. V lost 4 bases and J 2 bases, leaving 4 bases between the germline ends. CDR3 sequence (DNA): TGTGCCAGCAGCTCCCACACAGATACGCAGTATCTT. Translation gives CASSSHTDTQYL.

The V call is TRBV30, the J call TRBJ2-7, with unresolved D. CDR1 is GTSNPN, CDR2 SVGIG, per germline (reference sequence). V lost 4 bases to trimming and J lost 2 bases, with 15 bases between them. This CDR3 region has 14 residues. The CDR3 sequence is CAWNVVGRTYEQYF. In DNA form, the CDR3 reads TGTGCCTGGAATGTAGTCGGCCGAACCTACGAGCAGTACTTC.

Concerning this clonotype: Germline and junction disagree at one end, which may indicate a read error. The chain carries TRBV6-1 and TRBJ2-3; D unresolved. The CDR3 has 13 amino acids. The germline gives CDR1 MNHNS, CDR2 SASEGT. CDR3 amino acids: CASTVKPPDTQYF. The DNA for the CDR3 is TGTGCCAGTACCGTGAAACCACCAGATACGCAATATTTT.

Regarding this clonotype: The junction departs from germline at one end; a sequencing error may be responsible. The chain employs TRBV28 and TRBJ2-1; D not certain. The CDR3 totals 11 residues. The germline V gene has CDR1 MDHEN and CDR2 SYDVKM. CDR3 protein: CASSPWGEQVF. The CDR3 nucleotides are TGTGCCAGCAGCCCCTGGGGTGAGCAGGTCTTC.

A remark on this clonotype: A junction boundary mismatches the germline segment, possibly from a read error. The V call is TRBV20-1, the J call TRBJ1-3; no clear D. The CDR3 spans 15 residues. Germline V gene data show CDR1 as DFQATT and CDR2 as SNEGSKA (reference sequence). The CDR3 is CSARYLGSVGNTIYF. CDR3 in DNA: TGCAGTGCTAGATATTTGGGCAGCGTAGGAAATACCATATATTTT.

This clonotype was seen only once. The CDR3 does not end in the conserved phenylalanine or tryptophan, so this is likely a read error. This chain uses TRBV6-1 with TRBJ1-5, with a possible D match to TRBD1 (5 bases). Trimming took off 8 bases at V and 2 bases at J, with 16 bases between the two ends. Germline V gene sequence: CDR1 MNHNS, CDR2 SASEGT. CDR3 length: 15 residues. CDR3 sequence reads: CASGPTWDGNQPQHL. The CDR3 DNA reads as TGTGCCAGCGGCCCGACCTGGGACGGCAATCAGCCCCAGCATTTG.

A note on this clonotype: One end of the junction fails to match germline, which may point to a read error. The V call is TRBV12-3 or TRBV12-4, the J call TRBJ2-1, with a possible D match to TRBD2 (5 bases). The CDR3 is 15 amino acids. In DNA, the CDR3 is TGTGCCAGCAGTTCCCCTCAGCGGTACCACAATGAGCAGTTTTTC. As protein: CASSSPQRYHNEQFF.

This sequence joins TRBV29-1 and TRBJ2-5; D perhaps matches TRBD2 (6 bases). The CDR3 runs 14 residues. The germline CDR1 and CDR2 sequences are SQVTM and ANQGSEA. V was shortened by 5 bases and J by 7 bases, with 20 bases between the two germline ends. CDR3 sequence: CSVSRWDLEWTQYF. In nucleotides, the CDR3 is TGCAGCGTTTCCCGATGGGACTTAGAATGGACCCAGTACTTC.